Described below is a single T cell receptor beta chain sequence and its context. Here immunoSEQ multiplex PCR was the method, and the copy in TCRdb shows in-frame clones only, minus some. The data contain more than 45,000 clones, 80% to 95% of them singletons. The sample is drawn from a study of T cell changes during pregnancy in multiple sclerosis. CDR1 is SGDLS, CDR2 YYNGEE, per germline. The V and J ends lost 5 bases and 7 bases, in that order; junction bases with no gene match: 22. The CDR3 has 18 amino acids. This sequence originates from a female donor with multiple sclerosis, enrolled in a pregnancy study. This sample comprised CD4+ T cells from peripheral blood mononuclear cells, obtained in the second trimester of pregnancy. The rearrangement uses TRBV9 and TRBJ2-7; 9 nucleotides align to TRBD2. The CDR3 DNA follows: TGTGCCAGCAGTTCCCCCCCGGGGACTAGCTTATTAGGAGGGGAGCAGTACTTC. The encoded protein is CASSSPPGTSLLGGEQYF.